This is a list of T cell receptor beta chains from one sample in a study of blood T cell repertoires in COVID-19. Sequencing used immunoSEQ multiplex PCR; TCRdb keeps in-frame clones, though not all of them. The table has 130,000 to 150,000 clones, roughly 90% seen once; the top ten hold under 2%. The sample was peripheral blood. These receptors were taken from a human donor in a cohort sampled during active COVID-19. The CDR3 runs from the conserved cysteine through the conserved F or W. The D gene is left open where the match is weak. Where a row states a size, it is once, few, many or the class of an expanded clone; other rows omit it.

clone size	D gene	J gene	V gene	CDR3 protein	CDR3 DNA
once	TRBD2	TRBJ2-3	TRBV9	CASSVETSGAGTQYF	TGTGCCAGCAGCGTAGAGACTAGCGGGGCGGGTACGCAGTATTTT
-	TRBD1	TRBJ1-3	TRBV5-6	CASSFGQGVNTIYF	TGTGCCAGCAGCTTTGGACAGGGGGTAAACACCATATATTTT
-	-	TRBJ1-1	TRBV3-1/TRBV3-2	CASSQSFRGEAFF	TGTGCCAGCAGCCAAAGCTTTCGAGGGGAAGCTTTCTTT
-	TRBD1	TRBJ2-3	TRBV5-1	CASSRGQAVSTDTQYF	TGCGCCAGCAGCCGGGGACAGGCCGTGTCCACAGATACGCAGTATTTT
-	TRBD2	TRBJ2-1	TRBV4-2	CASSQGDLSGGTYNEQFF	TGTGCCAGCAGCCAAGGGGACCTTAGCGGGGGAACGTACAATGAGCAGTTCTTC
few	TRBD1	TRBJ1-5	TRBV30	CAWSVSRRQGVQPQHF	TGTGCCTGGAGTGTTAGTCGTAGACAGGGAGTACAGCCCCAGCATTTT
once	-	TRBJ2-5	TRBV5-4	CASSSGQVQETQYF	TGTGCCAGCAGCTCCGGACAAGTCCAAGAGACCCAGTACTTC
once	TRBD1	TRBJ1-1	TRBV27	CASSRDRANTEAFF	TGTGCCAGCAGTCGGGACAGGGCGAACACTGAAGCTTTCTTT
-	TRBD2	TRBJ2-3	TRBV7-9	CASSLYSSGSSTDTQYF	TGTGCCAGCAGCTTATACTCTAGCGGGTCAAGCACAGATACGCAGTATTTT
-	TRBD2	TRBJ2-3	TRBV11-2	CASSPRLAGYTDTQYF	TGTGCCAGCAGCCCGAGACTAGCGGGGTACACAGATACGCAGTATTTT
-	TRBD1	TRBJ2-7	TRBV7-9	CASSTRDSSYEQYF	TGTGCCAGCAGCACCCGGGACAGCTCCTACGAGCAGTACTTC
few	-	TRBJ1-5	TRBV7-9	CASSDQMAGSNQPQHF	TGTGCCAGCAGCGACCAGATGGCGGGTAGCAATCAGCCCCAGCATTTT